This T cell receptor (beta chain) was sequenced during a study of CD8 T cells in Susac syndrome. About the research overall: Active disease was present in about 6 of the sequenced Susac syndrome patients, whereas roughly 8 of them were in remission. Patients with Susac syndrome had blood drawn and were at that point therapy-naive, on corticosteroids, or on intravenous immunoglobulin alone. General study findings and limits: In Susac syndrome, CD4+ T cell repertoires lacked any clonal expansion.

Deletions cut 0 bases from V and 4 bases from J, with 16 bases between. The V gene's germline CDR1 is LNHNV and CDR2 YYDKDF (reference sequence). The CDR3 covers 16 residues. Of note for this clonotype: Antigen unknown.

With random hexamers, roughly 0.5 to 1 ug RNA was reverse transcribed. Using its own MiXCR run on the immunoSEQ multiplex PCR reads, TCRdb lists one record per CDR3 protein. Of about 180,000 distinct CDR3 sequences listed, roughly 94% are singletons. FACS enriched CD8+ TEMRA cells, while bulk CD8+ and CD4+ were negatively isolated. The chain employs TRBV15 and TRBJ2-7; D is unclear. The TCR was taken from a human donor with Susac syndrome. The sample comprised CD4+ T cells from PBMCs. The CDR3 is CATSRDLSALVYEQYF. CDR3 sequence (DNA): TGTGCCACCAGCAGAGACCTGTCGGCGCTCGTGTACGAGCAGTACTTC.